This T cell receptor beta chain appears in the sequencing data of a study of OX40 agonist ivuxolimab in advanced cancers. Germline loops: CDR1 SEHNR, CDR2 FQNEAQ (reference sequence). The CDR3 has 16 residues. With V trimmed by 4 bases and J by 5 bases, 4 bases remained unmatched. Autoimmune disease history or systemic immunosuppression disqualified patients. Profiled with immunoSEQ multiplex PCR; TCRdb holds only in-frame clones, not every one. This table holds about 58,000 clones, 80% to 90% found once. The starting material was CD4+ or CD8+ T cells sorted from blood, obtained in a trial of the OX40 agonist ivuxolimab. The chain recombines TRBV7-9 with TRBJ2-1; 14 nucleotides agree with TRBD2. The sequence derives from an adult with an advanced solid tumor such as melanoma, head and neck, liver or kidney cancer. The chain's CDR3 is CASSSTGLAGDNEQFF. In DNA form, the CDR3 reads TGTGCCAGCAGCTCCACGGGACTAGCGGGAGACAATGAGCAGTTCTTC.